These 13 T cell receptor beta chains share one sample of origin, sequenced in a study of blood T cell repertoires in COVID-19. Profiling relied on immunoSEQ multiplex PCR, and the TCRdb table lists in-frame clones only, not all of them. The sample contains 88,000 or so clones, about 85% of which appear only once. The sample was peripheral blood. The receptors shown here come from a human donor in a cohort sampled during active COVID-19.

This clone was found once. This chain links TRBV24-1 with TRBJ2-5, with TRBD2 identical over 9 bases. V shed 4 bases, J shed 5 bases, and the junction held 13 bases outside the gene matches. Germline loops: CDR1 KGHDR, CDR2 SFDVKD. The CDR3 length is 17 residues. CDR3 nucleotides: TGTGCCACCAGTGACCCAATGGCGGGGGGGCCAGGGGAGACCCAGTACTTC. Translation gives CATSDPMAGGPGETQYF.

This chain links TRBV2 with TRBJ2-2; D call uncertain. The length of the CDR3 is 14 residues. Trimming stripped 6 bases from V and 0 bases from J, with 8 bases between. Germline V gene lookup returns CDR1 SNHLY and CDR2 FYNNEI. The DNA for the CDR3 is TGTGCCAGCAGACTCGAAGCGAACACCGGGGAGCTGTTTTTT. It translates to CASRLEANTGELFF.

The J gene is TRBJ2-5, the V gene TRBV19, with 11 nucleotides matching TRBD2. Germline trimming cut 2 bases from V and 4 bases from J; bases unmatched to any gene: 6. This CDR3 is built from 16 residues. Germline CDR1 and CDR2: LNHDA and SQIVND (reference sequence). DNA for the CDR3: TGTGCCAGTAGTATAAATAGCGGGGGGGCAAGAGAGACCCAGTACTTC. This codes for CASSINSGGARETQYF.

This chain links TRBV5-6 with TRBJ1-1, with a tentative D call TRBD1 (6 bases). CDR3 size: 14 residues. V lost 5 bases and J lost 5, with 16 bases in between. Germline CDR1 is SGHDT and CDR2 is YYEEEE. CDR3 sequence: CASRPQGIETEAFF. Written as DNA, the CDR3 is TGTGCCAGCAGACCTCAGGGGATAGAGACTGAAGCTTTCTTT.

V is TRBV7-3 and J is TRBJ1-2, with a possible D match to TRBD1 (6 bases). The germline gives CDR1 SGHTA, CDR2 FQGTGA. Trimming shortened V by 5 bases and J by 6 bases, and 19 bases separated the two germline ends. The length of the CDR3 is 15 residues. The CDR3 sequence: CASSGTGMTYNGYTF. The CDR3 bases are TGTGCCAGCAGCGGTACAGGGATGACGTACAATGGCTACACCTTC.

This chain joins TRBV28 and TRBJ2-3, with 7 nucleotides matching TRBD2. Germline V lookup: CDR1 MDHEN, CDR2 SYDVKM. Germline trimming cut 5 bases from V and 4 bases from J; bases unmatched to any gene: 12. The CDR3 has 16 residues. The CDR3: CASSAPGGLGPDTQYF. CDR3 DNA: TGTGCCAGCAGTGCCCCGGGAGGACTAGGTCCAGATACGCAGTATTTT.

The chain uses TRBV7-2 and TRBJ2-7; 8 bases align to TRBD2. Germline CDR1 and CDR2: SGHTA and FQGNSA. This CDR3 is built from 16 residues. With 4 bases clipped from V and 0 bases from J, the junction kept 8 bases outside the gene matches. The CDR3 nucleotides are TGTGCCAGCAGCTCCCGACGGGGGGGCAGCTCCTACGAGCAGTACTTC. Its protein product is CASSSRRGGSSYEQYF.

The rearrangement links TRBV6-1 to TRBJ2-3; no clear D gene. The CDR3 spans 14 residues. The V end was cut by 0 bases, the J end by 4 bases, with 8 bases between. The V gene's germline CDR1 is MNHNS and CDR2 SASEGT. The CDR3, as DNA: TGTGCCAGCAGTGAAGCTGGAGAATCAGATACGCAGTATTTT. Its protein is CASSEAGESDTQYF.

V usage is TRBV18 and J usage is TRBJ2-7; the match to TRBD1 covers 9 bases. This CDR3 is built from 14 residues. CDR1 KGHSH and CDR2 LQKENI come from the germline V gene. V trimming: 5 bases; J trimming: 5 bases; junction bases outside the gene matches: 7. CDR3 DNA: TGTGCCAGCTCAGCGGGGACAGGGAGGAACGAGCAGTACTTC. This sequence encodes CASSAGTGRNEQYF.

The chain recombines TRBV3-1 (or the pseudogene TRBV3-2) with TRBJ1-4; 11 bases align to TRBD1. V trimming: 4 bases; J trimming: 8 bases; junction bases outside the gene matches: 6. Germline V gene lookup returns CDR1 LGHDT and CDR2 YNNKEL (reference sequence). This CDR3 is built from 15 residues. The CDR3 reads CASSRGQGAPEKLFF. CDR3 sequence (DNA): TGTGCCAGCAGCCGCGGACAGGGGGCGCCCGAAAAACTGTTTTTT.

The chain has TRBV5-5 and TRBJ1-2, with 8 bases matching TRBD1. CDR3 size: 14 residues. Trimming took 6 bases from V and 4 from J; bases not matched to a gene: 8. Looked up from germline, CDR1 is SGHKS and CDR2 is YYEKEE (reference sequence). The CDR3 nucleotides are TGTGCCAGCACCCTCGACAGGGGAGGCTATGGCTACACCTTC. Translating it yields CASTLDRGGYGYTF.

The rearrangement joins TRBV18 to TRBJ1-3; no reliable D call. The CDR3 covers 16 residues. CDR1 is KGHSH, CDR2 LQKENI, per germline. The V end was cut by 0 bases, the J end by 0 bases, with 9 bases between. Here the CDR3 reads CASSPPRQVSGNTIYF. For the CDR3, the DNA is TGTGCCAGCTCACCACCGAGGCAAGTCTCTGGAAACACCATATATTTT.

The chain combines TRBV18 with TRBJ2-2; 7 nucleotides line up with TRBD2. The CDR3 spans 14 residues. V dropped 6 bases and J dropped 4; count of bases not matched to a gene: 5. CDR1 is KGHSH and CDR2 is LQKENI in the germline V gene. CDR3 bases: TGTGCCAGCTCCCAAAGCGGGACCACCGGGGAGCTGTTTTTT. This sequence encodes CASSQSGTTGELFF.